The rows below give T cell receptor beta chains drawn from one sample of a study of cytomegalovirus exposure and HLA in healthy donors. TCRdb's table, derived via immunoSEQ multiplex PCR, lists solely in-frame clones and lacks some. Here the sample spans 66,000 or so clones, 95% to 98% being singletons. The material sequenced was PBMCs. Receptors originate from a young woman in good health and CMV-seropositive. Each CDR3 is given with its conserved first and last residue. A D gene is named only where the DNA matches it firmly. The size field is filled for only some rows; it gives once, few, many or a size class.

V gene: TRBV10-3
D gene: .
J gene: TRBJ1-1
clone size: .
CDR3 protein: CAIRQSGQMNTFF
CDR3 DNA: TGTGCCATCAGGCAGAGCGGACAGATGAATACTTTCTTT

V gene: TRBV7-7
D gene: TRBD2
J gene: TRBJ2-2
clone size: .
CDR3 protein: CASGGANTGELFF
CDR3 DNA: TGTGCTAGTGGGGGGGCGAACACCGGGGAGCTGTTTTTT

V gene: TRBV18
D gene: TRBD1
J gene: TRBJ2-1
clone size: .
CDR3 protein: CASSPLPGQGANNEQFF
CDR3 DNA: TGTGCCAGCTCACCTCTGCCGGGACAGGGGGCGAACAATGAGCAGTTCTTC

V gene: TRBV18
D gene: .
J gene: TRBJ1-4
clone size: .
CDR3 protein: CASSPSALELFF
CDR3 DNA: TGTGCCAGCTCACCAAGCGCCTTGGAACTGTTTTTT

V gene: TRBV5-1
D gene: TRBD1
J gene: TRBJ1-2
clone size: .
CDR3 protein: CASSLGSGQGRGYTF
CDR3 DNA: TGCGCCAGCAGCTTGGGGTCGGGACAGGGACGTGGCTACACCTTC

V gene: TRBV7-3
D gene: .
J gene: TRBJ2-1
clone size: .
CDR3 protein: CASSLTHGGSEQFF
CDR3 DNA: TGTGCCAGCAGCTTAACCCATGGGGGGTCTGAGCAGTTCTTC

V gene: TRBV7-3
D gene: .
J gene: TRBJ2-3
clone size: .
CDR3 protein: CASSRISGRRSTDTQYF
CDR3 DNA: TGTGCCAGCAGCCGAATTAGTGGGCGCCGTAGCACAGATACGCAGTATTTT

V gene: TRBV27
D gene: .
J gene: TRBJ1-2
clone size: .
CDR3 protein: CASSFGGGMYGYTF
CDR3 DNA: TGTGCCAGCAGTTTCGGGGGGGGAATGTATGGCTACACCTTC

V gene: TRBV18
D gene: TRBD1
J gene: TRBJ2-7
clone size: once
CDR3 protein: CASSPMRGQGARYEQYF
CDR3 DNA: TGTGCCAGCTCACCTATGCGGGGACAGGGGGCTAGGTACGAGCAGTACTTC

V gene: TRBV5-1
D gene: TRBD1
J gene: TRBJ1-1
clone size: .
CDR3 protein: CASSGVGQQNTEAFF
CDR3 DNA: TGCGCCAGCAGCGGCGTGGGACAGCAGAACACTGAAGCTTTCTTT

V gene: TRBV29-1
D gene: TRBD2
J gene: TRBJ2-7
clone size: .
CDR3 protein: CSVEVVLAGSSSYEQYF
CDR3 DNA: TGCAGCGTTGAAGTAGTCCTAGCGGGCTCTAGCTCCTACGAGCAGTACTTC

V gene: TRBV15
D gene: .
J gene: TRBJ1-5
clone size: once
CDR3 protein: CATSSGRVSNQPQHF
CDR3 DNA: TGTGCCACCAGCAGCGGGCGGGTTAGCAATCAGCCCCAGCATTTT

V gene: TRBV28
D gene: TRBD2
J gene: TRBJ2-5
clone size: .
CDR3 protein: CASSKKLAGEETQYF
CDR3 DNA: TGTGCCAGCAGTAAAAAACTAGCGGGGGAAGAGACCCAGTACTTC

V gene: TRBV9
D gene: TRBD1
J gene: TRBJ1-1
clone size: .
CDR3 protein: CASSVGPGQGLTEAFF
CDR3 DNA: TGTGCCAGCAGCGTAGGCCCGGGACAGGGGTTGACTGAAGCTTTCTTT

V gene: TRBV2
D gene: TRBD1
J gene: TRBJ1-1
clone size: few
CDR3 protein: CASRDRGTEAFF
CDR3 DNA: TGTGCCAGCCGTGACAGGGGGACTGAAGCTTTCTTT

V gene: TRBV6-1
D gene: .
J gene: TRBJ1-2
clone size: .
CDR3 protein: CASSASREYGYTF
CDR3 DNA: TGTGCCAGCAGTGCCTCAAGGGAGTATGGCTACACCTTC

V gene: TRBV30
D gene: .
J gene: TRBJ1-2
clone size: .
CDR3 protein: CAWSEAGPGYTF
CDR3 DNA: TGTGCCTGGAGTGAGGCAGGTCCTGGCTACACCTTC